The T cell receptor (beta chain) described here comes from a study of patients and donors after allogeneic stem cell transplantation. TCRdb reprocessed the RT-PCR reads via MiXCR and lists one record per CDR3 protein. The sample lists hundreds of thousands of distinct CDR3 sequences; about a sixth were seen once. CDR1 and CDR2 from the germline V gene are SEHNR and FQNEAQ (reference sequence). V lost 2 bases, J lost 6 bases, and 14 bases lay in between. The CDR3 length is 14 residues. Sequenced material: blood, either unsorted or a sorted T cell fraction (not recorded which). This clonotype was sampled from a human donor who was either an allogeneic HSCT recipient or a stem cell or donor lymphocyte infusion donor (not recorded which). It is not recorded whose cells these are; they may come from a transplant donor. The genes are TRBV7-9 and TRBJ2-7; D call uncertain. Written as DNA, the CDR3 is TGTGCCAGCAGCTTATCGGCGCGTCTTGTCGAGCAGTACTTC. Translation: CASSLSARLVEQYF.